The present TCR beta chain was sequenced within a study of shared clonotypes between healthy human individuals. Overall study results and limits: An expected dependence of interdonor clonotype sharing on sequencing depth was noted.

Assay execution took place at the deep level. Assay: immunoSEQ multiplex PCR; the TCRdb copy retains only in-frame clones and omits some. Of around 980,000 clones listed, 70% to 80% are singletons. The CDR3 runs to 17 residues. Germline CDR1 reads MDHEN; CDR2 reads SYDVKM. V lost 5 bases, J lost 1 base, and 17 bases lay in between. This clone appeared a few times. Its antigen is undetermined. The sequence derives from a man in his late teens or twenties in good health. Some clones in this sample may be carry-over from other donors' samples. Sequencing used memory CD4+ T cells from PBMCs. Subset here: CD45RA-negative fraction. The chain links TRBV28 to TRBJ1-4; TRBD1 is a possible D gene (5 bases). The CDR3 here is CASSPRGGWGTNEKLFF. In nucleotides, the CDR3 is TGTGCCAGCAGTCCCCGCGGGGGGTGGGGAACTAATGAAAAACTGTTTTTT. Filled out from reference TRBV28 and TRBJ1-4, the complete variable domain reads DVKVTQSSRYLVKRTGEKVFLECVQDMDHENMFWYRQDPGLGLRLIYFSYDVKMKEKGDIPEGYSVSREKKERFSLILESASTNQTSMYLCASSPRGGWGTNEKLFFGSGTQLSVL.